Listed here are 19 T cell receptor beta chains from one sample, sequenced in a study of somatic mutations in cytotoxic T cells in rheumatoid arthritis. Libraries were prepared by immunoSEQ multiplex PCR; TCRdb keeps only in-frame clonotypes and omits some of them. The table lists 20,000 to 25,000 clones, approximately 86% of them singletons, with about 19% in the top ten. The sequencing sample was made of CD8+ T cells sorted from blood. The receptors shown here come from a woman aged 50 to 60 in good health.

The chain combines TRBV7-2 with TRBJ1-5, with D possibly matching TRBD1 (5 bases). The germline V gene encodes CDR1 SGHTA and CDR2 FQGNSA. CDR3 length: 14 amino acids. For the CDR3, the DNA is TGTGGGAGGATCGGGCAGGGCGGCAATCAGCCCCAGCATTTT. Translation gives CGRIGQGGNQPQHF. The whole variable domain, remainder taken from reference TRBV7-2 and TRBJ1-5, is GAGVSQSPSNKVTEKGKDVELRCDPISGHTALYWYRQSLGQGLEFLIYFQGNSAPDKSGLPSDRFSAERTGGSVSTLTIQRTQQEDSAVYLCGRIGQGGNQPQHFGDGTRLSIL.

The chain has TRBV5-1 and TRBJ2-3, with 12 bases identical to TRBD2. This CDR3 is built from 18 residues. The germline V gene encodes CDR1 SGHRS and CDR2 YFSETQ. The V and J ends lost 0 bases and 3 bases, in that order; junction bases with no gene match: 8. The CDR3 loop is CASSLAASGGASTDTQYF. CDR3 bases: TGCGCCAGCAGCTTGGCGGCTAGCGGGGGGGCGTCGACAGATACGCAGTATTTT.

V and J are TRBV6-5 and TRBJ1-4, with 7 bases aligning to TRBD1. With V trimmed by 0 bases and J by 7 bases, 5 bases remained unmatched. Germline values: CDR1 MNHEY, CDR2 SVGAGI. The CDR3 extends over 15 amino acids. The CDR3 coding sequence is TGTGCCAGCAGTTACTCCCCCGACAGGGTTGAAAAACTGTTTTTT. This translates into CASSYSPDRVEKLFF.

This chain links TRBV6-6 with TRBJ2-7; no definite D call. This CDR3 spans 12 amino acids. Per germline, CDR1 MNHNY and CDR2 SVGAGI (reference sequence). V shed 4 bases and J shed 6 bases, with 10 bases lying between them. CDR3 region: CASSFGPSEQYF. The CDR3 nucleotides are TGTGCCAGCAGTTTTGGACCGTCCGAGCAGTACTTC.

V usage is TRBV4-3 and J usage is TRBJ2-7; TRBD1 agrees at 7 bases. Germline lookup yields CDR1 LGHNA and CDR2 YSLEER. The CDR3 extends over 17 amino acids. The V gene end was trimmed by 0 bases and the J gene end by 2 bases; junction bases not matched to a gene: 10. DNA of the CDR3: TGCGCCAGCAGCCAAGATTGGGGTGGTCAGGGGGCCTACGAGCAGTACGTC. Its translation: CASSQDWGGQGAYEQYV.

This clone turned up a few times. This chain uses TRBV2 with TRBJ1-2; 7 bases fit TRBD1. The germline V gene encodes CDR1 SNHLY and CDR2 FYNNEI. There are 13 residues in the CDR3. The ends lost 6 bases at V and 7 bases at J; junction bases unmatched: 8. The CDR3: CASRAEGASGYTF. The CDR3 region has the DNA TGTGCCAGCAGGGCCGAGGGGGCCAGTGGCTACACCTTC.

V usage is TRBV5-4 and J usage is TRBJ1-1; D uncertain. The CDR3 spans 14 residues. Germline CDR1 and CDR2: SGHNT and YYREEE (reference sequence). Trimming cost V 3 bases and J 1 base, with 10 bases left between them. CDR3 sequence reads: CASSSSWGNTEAFF. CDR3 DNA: TGTGCCAGCAGCTCCTCCTGGGGGAACACTGAAGCTTTCTTT.

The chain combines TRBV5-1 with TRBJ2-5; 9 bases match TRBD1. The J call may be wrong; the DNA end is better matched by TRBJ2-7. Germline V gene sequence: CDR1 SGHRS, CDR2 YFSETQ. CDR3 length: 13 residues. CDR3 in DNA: TGCGCCAGCAGCCTGGACAGGGGCTACGAGCAGTACTTC. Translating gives CASSLDRGYEQYF.

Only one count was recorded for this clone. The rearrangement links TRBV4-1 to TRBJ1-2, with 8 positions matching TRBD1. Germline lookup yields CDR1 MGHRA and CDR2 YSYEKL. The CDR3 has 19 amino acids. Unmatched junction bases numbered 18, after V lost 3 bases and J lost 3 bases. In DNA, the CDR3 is TGCGCCAGCAGCCAGGTATTAGGACAGGGAAACTATTTGGACTATGGCTACACCTTC. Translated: CASSQVLGQGNYLDYGYTF.

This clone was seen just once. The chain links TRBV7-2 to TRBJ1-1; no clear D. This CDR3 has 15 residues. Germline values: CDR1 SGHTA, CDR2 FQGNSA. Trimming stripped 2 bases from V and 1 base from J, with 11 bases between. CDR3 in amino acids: CASSLTPPTNTEAFF. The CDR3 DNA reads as TGTGCCAGCAGCTTAACCCCCCCGACGAACACTGAAGCTTTCTTT.

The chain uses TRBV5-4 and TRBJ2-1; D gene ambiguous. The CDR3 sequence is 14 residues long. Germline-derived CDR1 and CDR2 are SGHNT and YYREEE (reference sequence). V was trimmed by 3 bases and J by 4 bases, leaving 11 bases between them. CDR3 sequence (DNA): TGTGCCAGCAGCTCCCTGGATAGATACAATGAGCAGTTCTTC. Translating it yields CASSSLDRYNEQFF. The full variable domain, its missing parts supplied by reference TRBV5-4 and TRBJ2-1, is ETGVTQSPTHLIKTRGQQVTLRCSSQSGHNTVSWYQQALGQGPQFIFQYYREEENGRGNFPPRFSGLQFPNYSSELNVNALELDDSALYLCASSSLDRYNEQFFGPGTRLTVL.

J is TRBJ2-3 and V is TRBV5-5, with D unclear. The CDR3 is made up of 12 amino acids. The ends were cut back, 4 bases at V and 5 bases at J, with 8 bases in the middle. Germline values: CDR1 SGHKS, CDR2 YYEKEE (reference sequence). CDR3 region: CASSQQEDTQYF. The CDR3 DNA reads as TGTGCCAGCAGCCAGCAGGAAGATACGCAGTATTTT. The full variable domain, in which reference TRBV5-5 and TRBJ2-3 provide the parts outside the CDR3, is DAGVTQSPTHLIKTRGQQVTLRCSPISGHKSVSWYQQVLGQGPQFIFQYYEKEERGRGNFPDRFSARQFPNYSSELNVNALLLGDSALYLCASSQQEDTQYFGPGTRLTVL.

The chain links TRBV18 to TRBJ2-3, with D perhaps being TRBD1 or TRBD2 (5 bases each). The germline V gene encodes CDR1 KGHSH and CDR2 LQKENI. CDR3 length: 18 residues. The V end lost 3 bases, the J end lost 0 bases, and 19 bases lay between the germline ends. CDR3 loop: CASSPRDGKRWSTDTQYF. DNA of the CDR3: TGTGCCAGCTCACCTCGGGACGGGAAACGGTGGAGCACAGATACGCAGTATTTT. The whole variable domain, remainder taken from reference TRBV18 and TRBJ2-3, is NAGVMQNPRHLVRRRGQEARLRCSPMKGHSHVYWYRQLPEEGLKFMVYLQKENIIDESGMPKERFSAEFPKEGPSILRIQQVVRGDSAAYFCASSPRDGKRWSTDTQYFGPGTRLTVL.

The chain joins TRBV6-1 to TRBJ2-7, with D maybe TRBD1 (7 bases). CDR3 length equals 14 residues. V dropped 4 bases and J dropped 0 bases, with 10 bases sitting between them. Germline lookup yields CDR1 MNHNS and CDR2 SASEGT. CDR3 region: CASSGGDSSYEQYF. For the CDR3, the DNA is TGTGCCAGCAGTGGCGGGGACAGCTCCTACGAGCAGTACTTC.

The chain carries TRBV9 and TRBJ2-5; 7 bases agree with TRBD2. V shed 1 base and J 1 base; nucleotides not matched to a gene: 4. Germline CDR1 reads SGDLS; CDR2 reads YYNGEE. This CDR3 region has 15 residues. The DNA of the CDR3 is TGTGCCAGCAGCGTATATTCGGGGGGCCAAGAGACCCAGTACTTC. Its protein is CASSVYSGGQETQYF. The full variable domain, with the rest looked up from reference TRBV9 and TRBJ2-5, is DSGVTQTPKHLITATGQRVTLRCSPRSGDLSVYWYQQSLDQGLQFLIQYYNGEERAKGNILERFSAQQFPDLHSELNLSSLELGDSALYFCASSVYSGGQETQYFGPGTRLLVL.

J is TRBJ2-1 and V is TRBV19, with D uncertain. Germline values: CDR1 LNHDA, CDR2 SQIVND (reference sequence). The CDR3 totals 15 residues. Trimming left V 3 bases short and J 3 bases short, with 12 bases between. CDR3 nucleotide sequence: TGTGCCAGTAGTATTTCTGGGGAAGGCTACAATGAGCAGTTCTTC. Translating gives CASSISGEGYNEQFF.

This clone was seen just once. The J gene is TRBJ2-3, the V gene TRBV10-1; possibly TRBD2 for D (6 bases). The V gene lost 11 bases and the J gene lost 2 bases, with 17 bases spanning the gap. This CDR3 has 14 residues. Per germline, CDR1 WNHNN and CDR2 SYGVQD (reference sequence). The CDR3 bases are TGCGCCTCCAAGCCCGGGGGAACCACAGATACGCAGTATTTT. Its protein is CASKPGGTTDTQYF.

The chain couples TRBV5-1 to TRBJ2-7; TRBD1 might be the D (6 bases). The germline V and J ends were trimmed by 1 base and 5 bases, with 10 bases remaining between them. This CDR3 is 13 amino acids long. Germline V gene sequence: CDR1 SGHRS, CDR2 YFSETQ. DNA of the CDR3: TGCGCCAGCAGCTTGAGGTCAGGGGACGAGCAGTACTTC. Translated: CASSLRSGDEQYF.

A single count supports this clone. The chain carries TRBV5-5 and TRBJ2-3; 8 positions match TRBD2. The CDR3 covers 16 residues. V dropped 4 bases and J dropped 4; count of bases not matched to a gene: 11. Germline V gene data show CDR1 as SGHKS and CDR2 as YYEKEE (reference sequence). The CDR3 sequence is CASSGLSGVVADTQYF. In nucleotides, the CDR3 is TGTGCCAGCAGCGGACTTAGCGGGGTTGTCGCAGATACGCAGTATTTT.